The rows below give T cell receptor beta chains drawn from one sample of a study of T cell repertoires in cytomegalovirus infection. TCRdb called the reads again in MiXCR, with one record for every CDR3 protein. The sample shows around 190,000 distinct CDR3 sequences, over 13% of them seen only once. Sequenced: PBMCs. These receptors all come from a human donor in good health (CMV status not recorded). Some clones in this sample may be carry-over from other donors' samples. CDR3s include the opening cysteine and the closing phenylalanine or tryptophan. The order of the fields is CDR3 length, clone size, V gene, D gene, J gene, CDR3 protein, CDR3 DNA. D genes are given only for firm matches. Clone size is stated in some rows and not others, as once, few, many or a class when expanded.

13,few,TRBV29-1,.,TRBJ2-7,CSAGDAGSYEQYF,TGCAGCGCCGGGGACGCGGGGTCCTACGAGCAGTACTTC
15,many,TRBV7-2,.,TRBJ2-4,CASSLARQLKNIQYF,TGTGCCAGCAGCTTAGCTAGGCAGCTCAAAAACATTCAGTACTTC
14,many,TRBV7-9,.,TRBJ2-7,CASSSGTFPYEQYF,TGTGCCAGCAGCTCCGGGACATTTCCCTACGAGCAGTACTTC
18,many,TRBV5-1,.,TRBJ2-1,CASSSPRQIADLYNEQFF,TGCGCCAGCAGCTCCCCACGACAAATAGCAGACCTTTACAATGAGCAGTTCTTC
15,many,TRBV11-2,.,TRBJ1-4,CASSSQGGKHEKLFF,TGTGCCAGCAGCTCCCAGGGTGGCAAGCATGAAAAACTGTTTTTT
16,.,TRBV4-1,.,TRBJ1-5,CASSQDRGNRDQPQHF,TGCGCCAGCAGCCAAGATCGTGGGAATCGCGATCAGCCCCAGCATTTT
14,many,TRBV28,.,TRBJ1-5,CASSFGRGNQPQHF,TGTGCCAGCAGTTTCGGCCGGGGCAATCAGCCCCAGCATTTT
14,.,TRBV2,.,TRBJ1-5,CASSPVDGNQPQHF,TGTGCCAGCAGCCCTGTTGATGGCAATCAGCCCCAGCATTTT
15,many,TRBV14,.,TRBJ2-5,CASSQGSGWQETQYF,TGTGCCAGCAGCCAAGGAAGCGGGTGGCAAGAGACCCAGTACTTC
18,many,TRBV7-2,TRBD2,TRBJ2-5,CASSSGSRLAGDRETQYF,TGTGCCAGCAGCTCGGGAAGCCGACTAGCGGGGGATCGAGAGACCCAGTACTTC
14,.,TRBV7-4,.,TRBJ1-5,CASSSDGNNQPQHF,TGTGCCAGCAGCTCGGACGGGAATAATCAGCCCCAGCATTTT
14,.,TRBV11-1,.,TRBJ2-1,CASSLVLPHNEQFF,TGTGCCAGCAGCTTAGTGCTGCCCCACAATGAGCAGTTCTTC
15,many,TRBV27,.,TRBJ2-5,CASSLRFGGPQTQYF,TGTGCCAGCAGTTTACGTTTTGGAGGGCCGCAGACCCAGTACTTC